This TCR beta chain is from a study of cytomegalovirus exposure and HLA in healthy donors. This CDR3 is built from 14 residues. J lost 7 bases, V lost 6 bases, and 8 bases had no gene match. Germline lookup yields CDR1 SEHNR and CDR2 FQNEAQ (reference sequence). Primers included in the PCR were 60 Vbeta and 13 Jbeta primers. The authors' processing: As a later analysis found, there were roughly 80 million unique TCR beta chains, of which roughly 11 million were shared. Assay used: immunoSEQ multiplex PCR; TCRdb lists only in-frame clones, some missing. The V and J calls and clone size are taken from that table; D and trimming were inferred from the DNA. The sample yields over 200,000 clones, 77% seen once. Regarding the study as a whole: DRB1 showed the most TCR associations and HLA-C the fewest in a later analysis, as rates varied by HLA locus.

Comment on this clone: Antigen: not known.

This receptor was taken from a woman aged 60 to 75 in good health and CMV-seropositive. Sequencing input: PBMCs. The rearrangement uses TRBV7-9 and TRBJ1-4; 7 bases match TRBD1. The CDR3 spells CASRSGTDFEKLFF. CDR3 nucleotides: TGTGCCAGCAGGTCCGGGACAGACTTTGAAAAACTGTTTTTT. Together with reference TRBV7-9 and TRBJ1-4, the CDR3 gives the full variable domain: DTGVSQNPRHKITKRGQNVTFRCDPISEHNRLYWYRQTLGQGPEFLTYFQNEAQLEKSRLLSDRFSAERPKGSFSTLEIQRTEQGDSAMYLCASRSGTDFEKLFFGSGTQLSVL.